This TCR beta chain was captured in a study of low-dose radiotherapy and immunotherapy resistance in tumors. Time point reported: before trial treatment. First-strand cDNA relied on TRAV- and TRBV-specific primers spanning alpha and beta chains. With a V-primer adapter and a constant-region primer, TCRs were amplified for approximately 19 PCR cycles. mRNA, once isolated, was amplified by in vitro transcription. MiXCR, applied by TCRdb to the reads, yields one record per CDR3 protein. Of tens of thousands of distinct CDR3 sequences in the sample, more than 8% were seen once. CDR3 size: 16 residues. The chain is built from TRBV26 and TRBJ2-4; the table assigns TRBD2, which was not confirmed against the DNA. TRBV26 constitutes a pseudogene. This material consisted of PBMCs, taken before treatment. This receptor was obtained from a male donor with prostate cancer. As DNA, the CDR3 is TGTGCCAGCAGCCCAAACCTAGCGGAGGCCAAAAACATTCAGTACTTC. This sequence encodes CASSPNLAEAKNIQYF.